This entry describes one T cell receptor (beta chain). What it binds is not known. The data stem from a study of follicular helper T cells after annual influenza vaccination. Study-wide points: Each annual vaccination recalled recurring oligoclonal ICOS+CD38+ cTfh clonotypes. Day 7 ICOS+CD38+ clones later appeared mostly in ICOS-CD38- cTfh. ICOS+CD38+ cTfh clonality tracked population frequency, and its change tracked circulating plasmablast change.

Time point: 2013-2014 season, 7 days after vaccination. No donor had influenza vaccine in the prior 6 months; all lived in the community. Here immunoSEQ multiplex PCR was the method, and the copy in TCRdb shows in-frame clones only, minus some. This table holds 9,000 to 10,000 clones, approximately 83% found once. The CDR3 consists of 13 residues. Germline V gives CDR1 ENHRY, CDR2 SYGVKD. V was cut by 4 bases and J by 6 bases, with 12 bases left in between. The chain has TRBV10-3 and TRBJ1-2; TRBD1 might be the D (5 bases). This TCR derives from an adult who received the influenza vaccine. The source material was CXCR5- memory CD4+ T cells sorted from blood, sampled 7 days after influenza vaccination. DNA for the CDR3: TGTGCCATCAGTGTCACGGGGGTCGATGGCTACACCTTC. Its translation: CAISVTGVDGYTF.